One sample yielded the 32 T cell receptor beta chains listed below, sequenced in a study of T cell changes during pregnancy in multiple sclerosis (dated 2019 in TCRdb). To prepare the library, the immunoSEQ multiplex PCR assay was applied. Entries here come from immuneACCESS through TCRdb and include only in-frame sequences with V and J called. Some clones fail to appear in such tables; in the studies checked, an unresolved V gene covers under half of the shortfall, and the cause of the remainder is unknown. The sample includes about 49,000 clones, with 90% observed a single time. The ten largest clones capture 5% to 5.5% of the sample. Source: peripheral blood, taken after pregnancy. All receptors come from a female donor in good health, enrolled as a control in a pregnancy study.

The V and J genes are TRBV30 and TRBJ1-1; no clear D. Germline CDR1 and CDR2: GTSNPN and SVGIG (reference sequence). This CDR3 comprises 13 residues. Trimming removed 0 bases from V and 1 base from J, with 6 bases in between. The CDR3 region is CAWSVGGNTEAFF. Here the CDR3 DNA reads TGTGCCTGGAGTGTGGGAGGGAACACTGAAGCTTTCTTT.

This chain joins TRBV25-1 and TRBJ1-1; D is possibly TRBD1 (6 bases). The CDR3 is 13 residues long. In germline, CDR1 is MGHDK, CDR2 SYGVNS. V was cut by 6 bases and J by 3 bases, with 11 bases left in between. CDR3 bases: TGTGCCAGCAGATGGACAGTATACACTGAAGCTTTCTTT. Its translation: CASRWTVYTEAFF.

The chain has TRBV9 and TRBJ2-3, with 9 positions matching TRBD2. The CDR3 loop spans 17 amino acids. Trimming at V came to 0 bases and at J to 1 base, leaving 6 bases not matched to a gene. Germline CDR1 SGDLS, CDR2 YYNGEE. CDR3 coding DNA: TGTGCCAGCAGCGTAGGAGGTTTAGCGGGGGGCACAGATACGCAGTATTTT. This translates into CASSVGGLAGGTDTQYF.

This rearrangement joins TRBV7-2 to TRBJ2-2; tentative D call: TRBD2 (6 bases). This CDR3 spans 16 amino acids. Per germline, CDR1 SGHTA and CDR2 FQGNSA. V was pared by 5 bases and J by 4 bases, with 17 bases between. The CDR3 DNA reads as TGTGCCAGCAGCCCGGAGGGAGCCGTTGGCACCGGGGAGCTGTTTTTT. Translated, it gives CASSPEGAVGTGELFF.

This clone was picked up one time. In DNA form, the CDR3 reads TGTGCCAGCAGCATATCGGACTTTTACACCGGGGAGCTGTTTTTT. Protein sequence: CASSISDFYTGELFF. The chain recombines TRBV9 with TRBJ2-2; maybe TRBD2 (5 bases). The CDR3 runs to 15 residues. Per germline, CDR1 SGDLS and CDR2 YYNGEE. Trimming pared 4 bases from V and 3 bases from J, leaving 13 bases between.

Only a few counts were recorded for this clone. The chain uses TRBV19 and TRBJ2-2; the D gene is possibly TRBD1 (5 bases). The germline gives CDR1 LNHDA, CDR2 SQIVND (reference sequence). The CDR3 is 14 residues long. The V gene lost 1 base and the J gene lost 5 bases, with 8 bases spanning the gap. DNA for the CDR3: TGTGCCAGTAGTATAGCAGGGTGGACCGGGGAGCTGTTTTTT. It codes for CASSIAGWTGELFF.

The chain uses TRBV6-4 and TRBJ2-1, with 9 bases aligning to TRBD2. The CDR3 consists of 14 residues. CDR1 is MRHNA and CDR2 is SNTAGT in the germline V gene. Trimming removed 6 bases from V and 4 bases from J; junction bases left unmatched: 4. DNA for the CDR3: TGTGCCAGCAGCCCTAGCGGGGATTACAATGAGCAGTTCTTC. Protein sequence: CASSPSGDYNEQFF.

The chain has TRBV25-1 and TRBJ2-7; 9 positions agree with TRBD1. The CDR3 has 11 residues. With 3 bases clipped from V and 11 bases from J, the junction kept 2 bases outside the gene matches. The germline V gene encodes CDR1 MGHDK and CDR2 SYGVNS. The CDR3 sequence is CASSEDRGEYF. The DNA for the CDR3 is TGTGCCAGCAGTGAGGACAGGGGCGAGTACTTC.

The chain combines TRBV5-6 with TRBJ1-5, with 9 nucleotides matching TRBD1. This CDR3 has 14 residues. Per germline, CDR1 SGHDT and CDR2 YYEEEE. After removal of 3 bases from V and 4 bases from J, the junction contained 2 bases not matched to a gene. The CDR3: CASSWGQGNQPQHF. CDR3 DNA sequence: TGTGCCAGCAGCTGGGGACAGGGTAATCAGCCCCAGCATTTT.

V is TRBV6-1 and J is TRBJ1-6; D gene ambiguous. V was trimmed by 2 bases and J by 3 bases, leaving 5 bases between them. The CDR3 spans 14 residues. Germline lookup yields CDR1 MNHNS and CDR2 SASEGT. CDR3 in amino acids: CASSEYIYNSPLHF. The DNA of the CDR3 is TGTGCCAGCAGTGAATACATCTATAATTCACCCCTCCACTTT.

The chain's CDR3 is CASRWEASYNEQFF. CDR3 in DNA: TGTGCCAGTCGGTGGGAGGCCTCCTACAATGAGCAGTTCTTC. The chain employs TRBV6-1 and TRBJ2-1; D may be TRBD2 (6 bases). This CDR3 contains 14 residues. Germline V lookup: CDR1 MNHNS, CDR2 SASEGT. The V end lost 9 bases, the J end lost 0 bases, and 12 bases lay between the germline ends.

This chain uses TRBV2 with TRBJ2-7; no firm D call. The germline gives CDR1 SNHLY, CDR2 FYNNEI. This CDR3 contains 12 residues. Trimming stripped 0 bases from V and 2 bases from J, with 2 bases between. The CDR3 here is CASSEATYEQYF. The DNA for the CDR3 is TGTGCCAGCAGTGAAGCTACCTACGAGCAGTACTTC.

CDR3 bases: TGTGCCAGCAGCCCTGGCCGGGGGTCTAACACTGAAGCTTTCTTT. Its protein is CASSPGRGSNTEAFF. The chain has TRBV27 and TRBJ1-1; D perhaps matches TRBD1 (5 bases). The CDR3 loop spans 15 amino acids. Germline V CDR1 and CDR2: MNHEY, SMNVEV (reference sequence). V gave up 6 bases and J gave up 2 bases, with 16 bases separating them.

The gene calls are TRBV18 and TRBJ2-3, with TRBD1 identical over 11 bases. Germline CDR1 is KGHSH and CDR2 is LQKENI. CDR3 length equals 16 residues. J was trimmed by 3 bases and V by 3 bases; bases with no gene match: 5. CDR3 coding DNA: TGTGCCAGCTCACCCGGACAGGGGGCCGGGACAGATACGCAGTATTTT. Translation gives CASSPGQGAGTDTQYF.

This chain's CDR3 is CASSTFPGAEAFF. CDR3 nucleotides: TGTGCCAGCAGCACCTTCCCGGGGGCTGAAGCTTTCTTT. This rearrangement joins TRBV21-1 to TRBJ1-1. TRBV21-1 is a pseudogene segment. The CDR3 is made up of 13 amino acids.

The CDR3 sequence is CASSSKTGTTNEKLFF. The CDR3 nucleotides are TGTGCCAGCAGCTCGAAAACAGGGACAACTAATGAAAAACTGTTTTTT. The V gene is TRBV7-9, the J gene TRBJ1-4; maybe TRBD1 (6 bases). This CDR3 comprises 16 residues. CDR1 is SEHNR and CDR2 is FQNEAQ in the germline V gene (reference sequence). The V gene lost 4 bases and the J gene lost 0 bases, with 12 bases spanning the gap.

The DNA of the CDR3 is TGTGCCAGCAGCTCCAGGTACAGGGGCGGTGGAAACACCATATATTTT. It specifies CASSSRYRGGGNTIYF. The chain employs TRBV5-4 and TRBJ1-3; 7 bases are a match to TRBD1. Per the germline V gene, CDR1 is SGHNT and CDR2 is YYREEE (reference sequence). V lost 3 bases, J lost 3 bases, and 9 bases stayed unmatched. This CDR3 region has 16 residues.

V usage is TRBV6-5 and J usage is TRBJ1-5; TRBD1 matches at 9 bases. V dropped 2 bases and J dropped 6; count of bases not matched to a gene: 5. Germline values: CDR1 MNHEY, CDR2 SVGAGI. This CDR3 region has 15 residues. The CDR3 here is CASSYEGQGGQPQHF. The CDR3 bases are TGTGCCAGCAGTTACGAGGGACAGGGTGGTCAGCCCCAGCATTTT.

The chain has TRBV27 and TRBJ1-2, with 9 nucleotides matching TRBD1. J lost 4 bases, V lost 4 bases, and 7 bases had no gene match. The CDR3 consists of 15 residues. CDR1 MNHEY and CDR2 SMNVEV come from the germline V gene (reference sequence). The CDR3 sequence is CASSYRQGGLYGYTF. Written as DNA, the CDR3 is TGTGCCAGCAGTTACCGACAGGGGGGCCTCTATGGCTACACCTTC.

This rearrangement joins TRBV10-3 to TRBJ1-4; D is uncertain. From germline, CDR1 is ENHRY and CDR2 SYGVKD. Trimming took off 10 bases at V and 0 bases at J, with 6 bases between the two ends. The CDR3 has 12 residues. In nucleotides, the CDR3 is TGTGCCACCCGGGCAACTAATGAAAAACTGTTTTTT. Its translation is CATRATNEKLFF.

CDR3 nucleotide sequence: TGTGCCAGCAGCTTAGCGCGAGGGACTAGCGGGAGGGATGAGCAGTTCTTC. This translates into CASSLARGTSGRDEQFF. The chain combines TRBV7-9 with TRBJ2-1, with 16 nucleotides matching TRBD2. Germline loops: CDR1 SEHNR, CDR2 FQNEAQ (reference sequence). The CDR3 consists of 17 residues. Trimming took 0 bases from V and 8 from J; bases not matched to a gene: 4.

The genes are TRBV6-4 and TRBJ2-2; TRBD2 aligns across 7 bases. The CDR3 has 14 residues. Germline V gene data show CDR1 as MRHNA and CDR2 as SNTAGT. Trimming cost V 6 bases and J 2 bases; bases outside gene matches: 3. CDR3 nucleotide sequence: TGTGCCAGCAGCCCGGGACTAAACACCGGGGAGCTGTTTTTT. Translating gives CASSPGLNTGELFF.

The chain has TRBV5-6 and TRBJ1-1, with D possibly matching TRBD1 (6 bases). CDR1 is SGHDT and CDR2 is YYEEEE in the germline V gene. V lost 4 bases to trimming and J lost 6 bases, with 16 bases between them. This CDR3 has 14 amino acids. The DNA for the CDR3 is TGTGCCAGCAGCGATGACAGGTTGAGCCCTGAAGCTTTCTTT. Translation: CASSDDRLSPEAFF.

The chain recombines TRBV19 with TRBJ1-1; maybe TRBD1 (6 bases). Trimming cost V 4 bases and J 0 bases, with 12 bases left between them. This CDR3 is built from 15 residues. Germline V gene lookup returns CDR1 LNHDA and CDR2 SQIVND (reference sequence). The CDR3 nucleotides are TGTGCCAGTAGTAGACCCCAGGGGTTGAACACTGAAGCTTTCTTT. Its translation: CASSRPQGLNTEAFF. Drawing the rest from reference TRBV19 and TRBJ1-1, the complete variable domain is DGGITQSPKYLFRKEGQNVTLSCEQNLNHDAMYWYRQDPGQGLRLIYYSQIVNDFQKGDIAEGYSVSREKKESFPLTVTSAQKNPTAFYLCASSRPQGLNTEAFFGQGTRLTVV.

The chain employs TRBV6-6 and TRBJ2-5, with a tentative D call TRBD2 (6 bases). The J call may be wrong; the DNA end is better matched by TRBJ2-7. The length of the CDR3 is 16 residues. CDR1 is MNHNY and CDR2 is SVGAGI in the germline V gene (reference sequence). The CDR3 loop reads CATLLRVAEVSYEQYF. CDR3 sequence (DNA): TGTGCCACCCTTCTCCGGGTAGCGGAGGTCTCCTACGAGCAGTACTTC.

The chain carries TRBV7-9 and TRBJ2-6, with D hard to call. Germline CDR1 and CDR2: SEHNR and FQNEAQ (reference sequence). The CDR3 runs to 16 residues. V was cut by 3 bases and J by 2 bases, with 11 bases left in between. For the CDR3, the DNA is TGTGCCAGCAGCTTCAGGCCACTTACTGGGGCCAACGTCCTGACTTTC. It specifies CASSFRPLTGANVLTF.

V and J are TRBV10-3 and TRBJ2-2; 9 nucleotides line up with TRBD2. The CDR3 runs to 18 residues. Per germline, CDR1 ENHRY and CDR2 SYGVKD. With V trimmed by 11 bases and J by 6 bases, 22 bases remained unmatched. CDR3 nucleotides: TGTGCCTCGGCCCCCGTCCGCGGGGGGGCCTATACTGCCGGGGAGCTGTTTTTT. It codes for CASAPVRGGAYTAGELFF.

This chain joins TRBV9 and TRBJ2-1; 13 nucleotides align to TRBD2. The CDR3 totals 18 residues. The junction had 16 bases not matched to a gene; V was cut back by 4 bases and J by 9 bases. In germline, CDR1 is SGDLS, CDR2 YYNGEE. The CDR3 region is CASSKTTTSGRIGAEQFF. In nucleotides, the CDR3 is TGTGCCAGCAGCAAAACCACGACTAGCGGGAGGATAGGCGCTGAGCAGTTCTTC.

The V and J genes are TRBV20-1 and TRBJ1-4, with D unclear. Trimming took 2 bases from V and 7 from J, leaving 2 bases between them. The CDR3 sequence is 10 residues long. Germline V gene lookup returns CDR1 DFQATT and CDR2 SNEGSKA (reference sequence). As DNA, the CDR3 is TGCAGTGCTAGACGTGAAAAACTGTTTTTT. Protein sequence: CSARREKLFF.

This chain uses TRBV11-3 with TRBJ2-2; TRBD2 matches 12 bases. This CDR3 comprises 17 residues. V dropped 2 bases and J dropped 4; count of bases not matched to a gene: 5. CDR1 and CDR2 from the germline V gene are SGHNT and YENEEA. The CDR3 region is CASSLLAGGLGTGELFF. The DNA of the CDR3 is TGTGCCAGCAGCTTACTAGCGGGGGGGCTTGGCACCGGGGAGCTGTTTTTT.

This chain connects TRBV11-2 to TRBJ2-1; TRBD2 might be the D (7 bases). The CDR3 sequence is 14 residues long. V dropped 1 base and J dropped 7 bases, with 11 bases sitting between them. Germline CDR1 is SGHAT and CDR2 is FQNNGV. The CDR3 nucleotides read TGTGCCAGCAGCTTAGTTCGGGGGGCGAATGAGCAGTTCTTC. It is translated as CASSLVRGANEQFF. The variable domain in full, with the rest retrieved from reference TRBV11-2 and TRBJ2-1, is EAGVAQSPRYKIIEKRQSVAFWCNPISGHATLYWYQQILGQGPKLLIQFQNNGVVDDSQLPKDRFSAERLKGVDSTLKIQPAKLEDSAVYLCASSLVRGANEQFFGPGTRLTVL.

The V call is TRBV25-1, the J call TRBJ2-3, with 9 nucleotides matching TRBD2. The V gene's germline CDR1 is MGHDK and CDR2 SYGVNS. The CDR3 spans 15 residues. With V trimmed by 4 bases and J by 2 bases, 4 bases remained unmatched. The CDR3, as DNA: TGTGCCAGCAGTGGGACTAGCGCCCTCACAGATACGCAGTATTTT. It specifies CASSGTSALTDTQYF.